The 26 T cell receptor beta chains given below trace back to one sample, sequenced in a study of cytomegalovirus exposure and HLA in healthy donors. Primers: 60 Vbeta forward and 13 Jbeta reverse. The protocol was immunoSEQ multiplex PCR, while the TCRdb copy is restricted to in-frame clones and leaves out a portion. This table holds about 160,000 clones, approximately 75% found once. The material sequenced was PBMCs. The origin of the receptors is a man aged 50-59 years in good health and CMV-seropositive.

The rearrangement joins TRBV9 to TRBJ1-4, with 7 bases identical to TRBD1. In germline, CDR1 is SGDLS, CDR2 YYNGEE. V shed 0 bases and J 7 bases; nucleotides not matched to a gene: 6. This CDR3 has 15 residues. DNA of the CDR3: TGTGCCAGCAGCGTAGGGGGGACAGATTTTGAAAAACTGTTTTTT. This gives the protein CASSVGGTDFEKLFF.

To note about this clone: In the same sample, other DNA sequences code for this CDR3. The chain couples TRBV10-2 to TRBJ2-1, with D perhaps matching TRBD2 (6 bases). V dropped 6 bases and J dropped 4 bases, with 10 bases sitting between them. In germline, CDR1 is WSHSY, CDR2 SAAADI. The length of the CDR3 is 13 residues. CDR3 loop: CASSGTRYNEQFF. For the CDR3, the DNA is TGCGCCAGCAGCGGGACTCGTTACAATGAGCAGTTCTTC.

The chain couples TRBV7-2 to TRBJ1-6; D gene unclear. This CDR3 has 14 amino acids. Deletions cut 5 bases from V and 6 bases from J, with 11 bases between. Germline values: CDR1 SGHTA, CDR2 FQGNSA. The CDR3 region has the DNA TGTGCCAGCAGCCCCCGGTGGGCTAATTCACCCCTCCACTTT. Residues: CASSPRWANSPLHF.

The rearrangement uses TRBV4-3 and TRBJ2-1; 8 bases align to TRBD1. Trimming cost V 3 bases and J 9 bases; bases outside gene matches: 4. Germline CDR1 is LGHNA and CDR2 is YSLEER. This CDR3 region has 13 residues. CDR3 region: CASSQKQGGEQFF. The CDR3 DNA is TGCGCCAGCAGCCAGAAACAGGGGGGTGAGCAGTTCTTC.

DNA of the CDR3: TGTGCCAGCAGCTCGGGACTCTTCACAGATACGCAGTATTTT. This gives the protein CASSSGLFTDTQYF. The rearrangement links TRBV13 to TRBJ2-3; D is perhaps TRBD2 (6 bases). The germline V and J ends were trimmed by 4 bases and 2 bases, with 10 bases remaining between them. Looked up from germline, CDR1 is PRHDT and CDR2 is FYEKMQ (reference sequence). This CDR3 spans 14 amino acids. The full variable domain, completed using reference TRBV13 and TRBJ2-3, is AAGVIQSPRHLIKEKRETATLKCYPIPRHDTVYWYQQGPGQDPQFLISFYEKMQSDKGSIPDRFSAQQFSDYHSELNMSSLELGDSALYFCASSSGLFTDTQYFGPGTRLTVL.

The rearrangement uses TRBV28 and TRBJ1-2; D call uncertain. V was clipped by 3 bases and J by 4 bases, with 12 bases between them. The CDR3 has 14 residues. Germline CDR1 is MDHEN and CDR2 is SYDVKM. The CDR3 loop reads CASSFGSGGYGYTF. In nucleotides, the CDR3 is TGTGCCAGCAGTTTCGGTAGCGGTGGCTATGGCTACACCTTC.

This clone turned up a few times. This chain uses TRBV18 with TRBJ2-2, with a weak D call TRBD1 (6 bases). The CDR3 runs to 14 residues. The V gene lost 4 bases and the J gene lost 5 bases, with 11 bases spanning the gap. The germline gives CDR1 KGHSH, CDR2 LQKENI. Here the CDR3 reads CASSQMGATGELFF. The CDR3 nucleotides read TGTGCCAGCTCACAGATGGGGGCAACCGGGGAGCTGTTTTTT.

The chain recombines TRBV13 with TRBJ2-1; maybe TRBD1 (6 bases). Trimming left V 6 bases short and J 6 bases short, with 21 bases between. Germline CDR1 PRHDT, CDR2 FYEKMQ (reference sequence). The CDR3 sequence is 16 residues long. Here the CDR3 DNA reads TGTGCCAGCAGTCAGAAAACAGGGTTTTTATTCAATGAGCAGTTCTTC. Amino acids: CASSQKTGFLFNEQFF.

The CDR3 reads CASSYWRQGVKGYTF. As DNA, the CDR3 is TGTGCCAGCAGTTACTGGAGACAGGGAGTGAAGGGCTACACCTTC. The chain combines TRBV6-5 with TRBJ1-2; the match to TRBD1 covers 7 bases. The CDR3 sequence is 15 residues long. J gave up 8 bases and V 1 base, and 10 bases lay outside the gene matches. From germline, CDR1 is MNHEY and CDR2 SVGAGI.

In its sample, this clone was seen a few times. The chain combines TRBV6-1 with TRBJ2-7; no reliable D call. The CDR3 length is 13 residues. Germline V gene sequence: CDR1 MNHNS, CDR2 SASEGT. The ends were cut back, 4 bases at V and 6 bases at J, with 13 bases in the middle. The CDR3 sequence is CASSVHGRVEQYF. In DNA form, the CDR3 reads TGTGCCAGCAGTGTCCATGGTAGAGTCGAGCAGTACTTC.

This sequence joins TRBV5-6 and TRBJ2-7; weak D call: TRBD2 (6 bases). V gave up 2 bases and J gave up 1 base, with 16 bases separating them. CDR1 is SGHDT, CDR2 YYEEEE, per germline. The CDR3 runs to 16 residues. The CDR3 reads CASSFSRDSRSYEQYF. Written as DNA, the CDR3 is TGTGCCAGCAGCTTCTCCCGGGACTCCCGTTCCTACGAGCAGTACTTC. The entire variable domain, with the rest obtained from reference TRBV5-6 and TRBJ2-7, is as follows: DAGVTQSPTHLIKTRGQQVTLRCSPKSGHDTVSWYQQALGQGPQFIFQYYEEEERQRGNFPDRFSGHQFPNYSSELNVNALLLGDSALYLCASSFSRDSRSYEQYFGPGTRLTVT.

The chain links TRBV7-2 to TRBJ1-6; TRBD1 might be the D (6 bases). This CDR3 is 17 amino acids long. Germline CDR1 and CDR2: SGHTA and FQGNSA. Trimming shortened V by 2 bases and J by 2 bases, and 13 bases separated the two germline ends. The CDR3 DNA reads TGTGCCAGCAGCTTAAGGGGGAGACAGGCCTATAATTCACCCCTCCACTTT. This codes for CASSLRGRQAYNSPLHF.

The chain joins TRBV5-6 to TRBJ1-4; no clear D. The CDR3 totals 14 residues. V lost 2 bases, J lost 5 bases, and 10 bases lay in between. Germline CDR1 and CDR2: SGHDT and YYEEEE. The CDR3 spells CASSLTRENEKLFF. Here the CDR3 DNA reads TGTGCCAGCAGCTTAACACGGGAAAATGAAAAACTGTTTTTT.

This chain connects TRBV5-1 to TRBJ1-4; 10 nucleotides match TRBD1. J was trimmed by 6 bases and V by 6 bases; bases with no gene match: 8. Germline loops: CDR1 SGHRS, CDR2 YFSETQ. The CDR3 sequence is 15 residues long. The chain's CDR3 is CASTSSGTGDEKLFF. The CDR3 DNA is TGCGCCAGCACTTCATCCGGGACAGGGGATGAAAAACTGTTTTTT.

V usage is TRBV10-2 and J usage is TRBJ2-7; perhaps TRBD2 as D (5 bases). The CDR3 length is 12 residues. V was cut by 3 bases and J by 6 bases, with 9 bases left in between. Germline lookup yields CDR1 WSHSY and CDR2 SAAADI. The DNA for the CDR3 is TGCGCCAGCAGTGACATGGCGGGCGAGCAGTACTTC. Protein product: CASSDMAGEQYF.

The rearrangement links TRBV4-3 to TRBJ1-2; no definite D call. CDR1 is LGHNA, CDR2 YSLEER, per germline. V was shortened by 0 bases and J by 1 base, with 6 bases between the two germline ends. CDR3 size: 14 residues. CDR3 sequence reads: CASSQDNGNYGYTF. As DNA, the CDR3 is TGCGCCAGCAGCCAAGACAACGGTAACTATGGCTACACCTTC.

This chain joins TRBV4-1 and TRBJ2-1; D might be TRBD1 (5 bases). The CDR3 is made up of 15 amino acids. Germline CDR1 reads MGHRA; CDR2 reads YSYEKL. V lost 0 bases and J lost 4, with 10 bases in between. CDR3 bases: TGCGCCAGCAGCCAAGAACAGGCGGTATACAATGAGCAGTTCTTC. Translated, it gives CASSQEQAVYNEQFF.

This rearrangement joins TRBV4-1 to TRBJ2-5; unclear D gene. CDR3 length equals 13 residues. Germline CDR1 is MGHRA and CDR2 is YSYEKL. The V end lost 1 base, the J end lost 5 bases, and 8 bases lay between the germline ends. The CDR3 DNA sequence: TGCGCCAGCAGCCAAGGCGGTCGGGAGACCCAGTACTTC. Protein product: CASSQGGRETQYF.

The rearrangement links TRBV10-2 to TRBJ1-2, with 9 bases lining up with TRBD1. After removal of 5 bases from V and 7 bases from J, the junction contained 5 bases not matched to a gene. The CDR3 totals 13 residues. The V gene's germline CDR1 is WSHSY and CDR2 SAAADI. In nucleotides, the CDR3 is TGCGCCAGCAGTCCCGGGACAGGGCCTGGCTACACCTTC. Protein sequence: CASSPGTGPGYTF.

V and J are TRBV15 and TRBJ2-5; maybe TRBD2 (6 bases). The V end was cut by 0 bases, the J end by 3 bases, with 8 bases between. The germline CDR1 and CDR2 sequences are LNHNV and YYDKDF (reference sequence). The length of the CDR3 is 14 residues. CDR3 amino acids: CATSRELAEETQYF. CDR3 coding DNA: TGTGCCACCAGCAGAGAACTAGCAGAAGAGACCCAGTACTTC.

The gene calls are TRBV15 and TRBJ1-6; weak D call: TRBD1 (5 bases). Trimming stripped 8 bases from V and 11 bases from J, with 16 bases between. The germline gives CDR1 LNHNV, CDR2 YYDKDF (reference sequence). CDR3 size: 13 residues. CDR3 residues: CATGGTLGAPLHF. The CDR3 bases are TGTGCCACCGGGGGGACTCTAGGGGCACCCCTCCACTTT. The full variable domain, completed using reference TRBV15 and TRBJ1-6, is DAMVIQNPRYQVTQFGKPVTLSCSQTLNHNVMYWYQQKSSQAPKLLFHYYDKDFNNEADTPDNFQSRRPNTSFCFLDIRSPGLGDTAMYLCATGGTLGAPLHFGNGTRLTVT.

This clone was seen a handful of times. This chain links TRBV5-1 with TRBJ1-5; D gene uncertain. Germline V gene sequence: CDR1 SGHRS, CDR2 YFSETQ. V was cut by 0 bases and J by 2 bases, with 3 bases left in between. CDR3 length: 13 amino acids. The CDR3 DNA reads as TGCGCCAGCAGCTTGGTCGGCAATCAGCCCCAGCATTTT. It yields the protein CASSLVGNQPQHF. Together with reference TRBV5-1 and TRBJ1-5, the CDR3 gives the full variable domain: KAGVTQTPRYLIKTRGQQVTLSCSPISGHRSVSWYQQTPGQGLQFLFEYFSETQRNKGNFPGRFSGRQFSNSRSEMNVSTLELGDSALYLCASSLVGNQPQHFGDGTRLSIL.

This sequence joins TRBV7-9 and TRBJ2-7; D gene uncertain. This CDR3 spans 12 amino acids. V lost 4 bases and J lost 5, with 9 bases in between. Germline V lookup: CDR1 SEHNR, CDR2 FQNEAQ (reference sequence). The CDR3 coding sequence is TGTGCCAGCAGCTCTGCGGCGGACGAGCAGTACTTC. Amino acids: CASSSAADEQYF.

The chain carries TRBV19 and TRBJ2-7, with 7 bases lining up with TRBD1. This CDR3 region has 15 residues. V lost 5 bases, J lost 0 bases, and 7 bases stayed unmatched. The V gene's germline CDR1 is LNHDA and CDR2 SQIVND (reference sequence). The CDR3 nucleotides read TGTGCCAGTAGTCTCCATGGACAGGTCTCCTACGAGCAGTACTTC. It yields the protein CASSLHGQVSYEQYF.

The chain has TRBV30 and TRBJ1-1; D not certain. Germline-derived CDR1 and CDR2 are GTSNPN and SVGIG (reference sequence). Trimming took off 4 bases at V and 11 bases at J, with 14 bases between the two ends. This CDR3 spans 11 amino acids. The CDR3 DNA sequence: TGTGCCTGGAAACCGGACTGTGCGGCTTTCTTT. Translation: CAWKPDCAAFF.

The genes are TRBV9 and TRBJ2-4; 9 bases line up with TRBD2. Per germline, CDR1 SGDLS and CDR2 YYNGEE. There are 17 residues in the CDR3. Unmatched junction bases numbered 4, after V lost 0 bases and J lost 0 bases. Here the CDR3 DNA reads TGTGCCAGCAGCGTAGATAGCGGGGGTTTAGCCAAAAACATTCAGTACTTC. It encodes CASSVDSGGLAKNIQYF.